The rows below give T cell receptor beta chains drawn from one sample of a study of blood T cell repertoires in COVID-19. The data were produced by immunoSEQ multiplex PCR, yet TCRdb's version contains in-frame clones alone and is incomplete. The table shows approximately 230,000 clones, with 65% to 90% occurring only once. The sample was peripheral blood. Source of these receptors: a woman over 75 with active or convalescent COVID-19. The CDR3 runs from the conserved cysteine through the conserved F or W. The D gene is left open where the match is weak. Rows give clone size only sometimes, using once, few, many, or a class for an expanded clone.

clone_size j_call d_call v_call cdr3_nt cdr3_aa
NA TRBJ2-7 NA TRBV5-5 TGTGCCAGCAGCTTGAGATCAGGGTCTACCTACGAGCAGTACTTC CASSLRSGSTYEQYF
NA TRBJ1-5 TRBD1 TRBV2 TGTGCCAGCAGATGGGGACAGGTCGATGGGCCCCAGCATTTT CASRWGQVDGPQHF
few TRBJ1-6 NA TRBV3-1/TRBV3-2 TGTGCCAGCAGCCAGCCAGACAGCTACAATTCACCCCTCCACTTT CASSQPDSYNSPLHF
NA TRBJ2-1 NA TRBV11-3 TGTGCCAGCAGCTTAGGGGCGGGGCGGCATGAGCAGTTCTTC CASSLGAGRHEQFF
NA TRBJ1-4 NA TRBV14 TGTGCCAGCAGCAGGGGCAATGAAAAACTGTTTTTT CASSRGNEKLFF
NA TRBJ1-5 NA TRBV18 TGTGCCAGCTCACCACAAGCCGGGGGAGGCAATCAGCCCCAGCATTTT CASSPQAGGGNQPQHF
NA TRBJ1-1 NA TRBV27 TGTGCCAGCAGTGAGGCCGGGGGGGCGATGAACACTGAAGCTTTCTTT CASSEAGGAMNTEAFF
few TRBJ1-1 NA TRBV3-1/TRBV3-2 TGTGCCAGCAGCCAAGGGGGCCCGAACACTGAAGCTTTCTTT CASSQGGPNTEAFF
NA TRBJ2-5 TRBD1 TRBV19 TGTGCCAGTAGTAGATCCGGGACAGAAGAGACCCAGTACTTC CASSRSGTEETQYF
few TRBJ1-5 NA TRBV28 TGTGCCAGCAGCCTAAAACTCAGGGCAGGCAATCAGCCCCAGCATTTT CASSLKLRAGNQPQHF
NA TRBJ1-2 TRBD1 TRBV19 TGTGCCAGTAAGAGACAGGGGAATGAATACACCTTC CASKRQGNEYTF
NA TRBJ2-7 TRBD2 TRBV6-5 TGTGCCAGCAGGAGACTAGCGGGAGTGGACGAGCAGTACTTC CASRRLAGVDEQYF
NA TRBJ1-6 NA TRBV4-1 TGCGCCAGCAGCCAAGGGTATTGGCCTCCAAATTCACCCCTCCACTTT CASSQGYWPPNSPLHF
NA TRBJ2-2 NA TRBV2 TGTGCCAGCAGTACCGGTCCACTCGCGAACACCGGGGAGCTGTTTTTT CASSTGPLANTGELFF
NA TRBJ1-1 TRBD1 TRBV4-1 TGCGCCAGCAGCCCGGGACAGACACGAAACACTGAAGCTTTCTTT CASSPGQTRNTEAFF
NA TRBJ1-4 NA TRBV28 TGTGCCAGCCGACGGGGGGTCGAGGAAAAACTGTTTTTT CASRRGVEEKLFF
NA TRBJ1-1 NA TRBV28 TGTGCCAGCAGTTTGAGACAGAACACTGAAGCTTTCTTT CASSLRQNTEAFF
few TRBJ2-2 NA TRBV12-3/TRBV12-4 TGTGCCAGCAGTTTAGTCAGGGATGGGGAGCTGTTTTTT CASSLVRDGELFF
NA TRBJ1-2 NA TRBV5-1 TGCGCCAGCAGTCCGGACAACTCTAACTATGGCTACACCTTC CASSPDNSNYGYTF
few TRBJ1-5 NA TRBV7-6 TGTGCCAGCAGCTTAGTACCTCGGGGAAGGGCTCAGCCCCAGCATTTT CASSLVPRGRAQPQHF
few TRBJ1-5 NA TRBV19 TGTGCCAGTAGTATCATCAGGGTTCAGCCCCAGCATTTT CASSIIRVQPQHF
NA TRBJ2-6 NA TRBV19 TGTGCCAGTAGTATGCGAGGAGGGGCCACTGGGGCCAACGTCCTGACTTTC CASSMRGGATGANVLTF
NA TRBJ1-4 NA TRBV6-5 TGTGCCAGCAGTACTCGGGGTCGTAATGAAAAACTGTTTTTT CASSTRGRNEKLFF
NA TRBJ1-4 NA TRBV7-9 TGTGCCAGCAGCTTACCCGAGCCATTGAATGAAAAACTGTTTTTT CASSLPEPLNEKLFF
NA TRBJ1-4 NA TRBV19 TGTGCCAGTAGCCCGGGTGCGGGAAAACTGTTTTTT CASSPGAGKLFF
NA TRBJ1-4 NA TRBV5-6 TGTGCCAGCAGCCGTCGACGGGGAGCTAATGAAAAACTGTTTTTT CASSRRRGANEKLFF
NA TRBJ2-3 TRBD1 TRBV2 TGTGCCAGCAGGGCCACTAGGACAGGGGCTGGGGTGGATACGCAGTATTTT CASRATRTGAGVDTQYF
few TRBJ1-2 NA TRBV6-1 TGTGCCAGCAGTGAAGCGCAGGGGCCCTATGGCTACACCTTC CASSEAQGPYGYTF
NA TRBJ1-2 NA TRBV12-3/TRBV12-4 TGTGCCAGCAGTTTACAAAGGAGGGGCTACACCTTC CASSLQRRGYTF
few TRBJ2-1 TRBD1 TRBV2 TGTGCCAGCAGTGAAGCACGAGACAGGGTAAGGTTCGGACAGTTCTTC CASSEARDRVRFGQFF
NA TRBJ2-2 TRBD2 TRBV5-4 TGTGCCAGCAGCCCCCGGACTAGCGGGAGACCCGGGGAGCTGTTTTTT CASSPRTSGRPGELFF